This T cell receptor beta chain is drawn from a study of T cell responses to AZD1222 COVID-19 vaccine. General observations from the study: Mostly white British, mostly female donors; authors suggested clonal diversity may be underestimated.

The V gene's germline CDR1 is GTSNPN and CDR2 SVGIG (reference sequence). V lost 0 bases and J 4 bases, leaving 13 bases between the germline ends. The CDR3 totals 15 residues. Data came from immunoSEQ multiplex PCR; TCRdb stores just in-frame clones and leaves some out. The data hold tens of thousands of clones, with around nine tenths observed a single time. Notes on this clone: Its antigen is not identified.

This sample comprised peripheral blood, obtained on day 0 of AZD1222 vaccination. The J gene is TRBJ1-3, the V gene TRBV30; no clear D gene. The sequence came from an adult in good health. In nucleotides, the CDR3 is TGTGCCTGGAGTGTACGTGGCCGGACGGGAAACACCATATATTTT. It is translated as CAWSVRGRTGNTIYF.